This TCR beta chain was identified during a study of tumor-infiltrating lymphocytes in localized non-small cell lung cancer. The repertoire was sequenced with immunoSEQ multiplex PCR; TCRdb's copy has only in-frame clones and lacks some. The profile shows approximately 12,000 clones, roughly 80% of them singletons. Trimming stripped 8 bases from V and 5 bases from J, with 9 bases between. The CDR3 length is 11 residues. The germline V gene has CDR1 SEHNR and CDR2 FQNEAQ (reference sequence). The TCR comes from a human donor with non-small cell lung cancer. The sample taken for sequencing was uninvolved lung tissue not adjacent to the tumor. V usage is TRBV7-9 and J usage is TRBJ2-5, with a possible D match to TRBD2 (6 bases). CDR3 residues: CASWGDETQYF. DNA for the CDR3: TGTGCCAGCTGGGGGGATGAGACCCAGTACTTC.